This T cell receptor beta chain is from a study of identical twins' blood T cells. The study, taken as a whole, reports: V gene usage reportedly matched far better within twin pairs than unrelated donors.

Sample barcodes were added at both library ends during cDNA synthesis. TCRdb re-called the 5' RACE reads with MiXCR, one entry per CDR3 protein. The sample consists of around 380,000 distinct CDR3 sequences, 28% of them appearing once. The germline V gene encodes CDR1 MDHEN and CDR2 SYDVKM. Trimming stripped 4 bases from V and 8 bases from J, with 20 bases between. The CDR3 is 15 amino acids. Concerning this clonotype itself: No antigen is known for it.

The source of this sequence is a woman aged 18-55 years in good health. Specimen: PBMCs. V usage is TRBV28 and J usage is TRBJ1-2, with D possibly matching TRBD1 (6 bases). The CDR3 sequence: CASSWGATQALGYTF. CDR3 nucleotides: TGTGCCAGCAGTTGGGGGGCGACACAGGCTTTGGGCTACACCTTC.